What follows are 22 T cell receptor beta chains derived from one specimen sequenced in a study of CD8+ T cells in alopecia areata. The treatment denotes: oral pan-JAK inhibitor, 5-10 mg twice daily. Extracted RNA was reverse transcribed, and the resulting cDNA served as sequencing template. The assay was immunoSEQ multiplex PCR, and TCRdb's table has in-frame clones only and misses some. In the table there are some 160,000 clones, less than 70% of which are singletons. Sample: CD4+ T cells sorted from blood, taken at week 4, from a patient treated with tofacitinib. The receptors shown here come from a human donor with alopecia areata.

Written as DNA, the CDR3 is TGTGCCTGGAGTGCCAGACAGGGTGCGGCTTTCTTT. Translated: CAWSARQGAAFF. This sequence joins TRBV30 and TRBJ1-1; 7 bases fit TRBD1. Germline lookup yields CDR1 GTSNPN and CDR2 SVGIG (reference sequence). The J segment lost 11 bases and the V segment lost 1 base, leaving 7 bases of the junction unmatched. The CDR3 sequence is 12 residues long.

This chain uses TRBV11-2 with TRBJ1-5, with TRBD1 as a possible D gene (5 bases). Germline CDR1 and CDR2: SGHAT and FQNNGV. Trimming shortened V by 0 bases and J by 6 bases, and 6 bases separated the two germline ends. The CDR3 has 13 residues. The CDR3: CASSLEGTQPQHF. The CDR3 DNA is TGTGCCAGCAGCTTAGAGGGGACTCAGCCCCAGCATTTT.

The V and J genes are TRBV2 and TRBJ1-1; 8 bases align to TRBD1. Germline-derived CDR1 and CDR2 are SNHLY and FYNNEI. The CDR3 totals 14 residues. V dropped 6 bases and J dropped 5; count of bases not matched to a gene: 8. CDR3 bases: TGTGCCAGCAGGGGGACAGGTCTGGGAACTGAAGCTTTCTTT. This codes for CASRGTGLGTEAFF.

The V call is TRBV6-5, the J call TRBJ2-1; tentatively, D is TRBD1 (6 bases). Trimming removed 5 bases at V and 9 bases at J, with 17 bases between. The CDR3 length is 14 residues. The germline V gene has CDR1 MNHEY and CDR2 SVGAGI. Here the CDR3 reads CASSRQASSGEQFF. In nucleotides, the CDR3 is TGTGCCAGCAGTCGACAGGCCTCCTCGGGTGAGCAGTTCTTC.

The chain joins TRBV9 to TRBJ1-1; maybe TRBD1 (5 bases). V was pared by 3 bases and J by 5 bases, with 11 bases between. CDR1 and CDR2 (germline): SGDLS, YYNGEE. CDR3 length: 13 residues. The CDR3 is CASSGTGVTEAFF. CDR3 DNA sequence: TGTGCCAGCAGCGGCACGGGGGTTACTGAAGCTTTCTTT.

This chain joins TRBV4-1 and TRBJ2-1; 12 bases are a match to TRBD2. Germline V gene lookup returns CDR1 MGHRA and CDR2 YSYEKL. This CDR3 region has 16 residues. After removal of 3 bases from V and 3 bases from J, the junction contained 3 bases not matched to a gene. Here the CDR3 DNA reads TGCGCCAGCAGCCATCGACTAGCGGGGGACTACAATGAGCAGTTCTTC. Its translation: CASSHRLAGDYNEQFF.

The chain recombines TRBV15 with TRBJ2-3; D perhaps matches TRBD2 (6 bases). V was trimmed by 4 bases and J by 0 bases, leaving 11 bases between them. The CDR3 has 15 residues. CDR1 and CDR2 (germline): LNHNV, YYDKDF (reference sequence). CDR3 nucleotide sequence: TGTGCCACCAGCATGGGGGGTTATAGCACAGATACGCAGTATTTT. Amino acids: CATSMGGYSTDTQYF.

The CDR3, as DNA: TGTGCCAGCAGTTACGATGGGGGAAACACTGAAGCTTTCTTT. Its protein is CASSYDGGNTEAFF. The J gene is TRBJ1-1, the V gene TRBV6-6; tentatively, D is TRBD1 (5 bases). The CDR3 runs to 14 residues. Per the germline V gene, CDR1 is MNHNY and CDR2 is SVGAGI (reference sequence). V was trimmed by 2 bases and J by 2 bases, leaving 9 bases between them.

The rearrangement uses TRBV19 and TRBJ2-2; D remains unclear. Germline V gene data show CDR1 as LNHDA and CDR2 as SQIVND (reference sequence). This CDR3 region has 15 residues. The V end lost 3 bases, the J end lost 6 bases, and 14 bases lay between the germline ends. CDR3 in DNA: TGTGCCAGTAGTATCCCGAGATCCGGCGCCGGGGAGCTGTTTTTT. Its protein is CASSIPRSGAGELFF.

The V gene is TRBV27, the J gene TRBJ2-5; no clear D. Germline values: CDR1 MNHEY, CDR2 SMNVEV (reference sequence). V was clipped by 3 bases and J by 4 bases, with 3 bases between them. The CDR3 has 11 residues. The CDR3 loop reads CASSFAETQYF. CDR3 coding DNA: TGTGCCAGCAGTTTTGCAGAGACCCAGTACTTC.

The chain uses TRBV29-1 and TRBJ1-1; D ambiguous. CDR1 is SQVTM, CDR2 ANQGSEA, per germline. The CDR3 runs to 15 residues. V lost 0 bases and J lost 5, with 16 bases in between. CDR3 nucleotide sequence: TGCAGCGTTGAAGATAGTGGGAGCACGGGGACTGAAGCTTTCTTT. This codes for CSVEDSGSTGTEAFF. The full variable domain, in which reference TRBV29-1 and TRBJ1-1 provide the parts outside the CDR3, is SAVISQKPSRDICQRGTSLTIQCQVDSQVTMMFWYRQQPGQSLTLIATANQGSEATYESGFVIDKFPISRPNLTFSTLTVSNMSPEDSSIYLCSVEDSGSTGTEAFFGQGTRLTVV.

This clone occurred many times. The chain recombines TRBV7-8 with TRBJ2-5, with a tentative D call TRBD2 (6 bases). CDR3 size: 13 residues. Trimming shortened V by 3 bases and J by 4 bases, and 9 bases separated the two germline ends. Per the germline V gene, CDR1 is SGHVS and CDR2 is FQNEAQ. The CDR3 nucleotides read TGTGCCAGCAGCTTCGGGGGATTAGAGACCCAGTACTTC. This translates into CASSFGGLETQYF.

This clone was detected only a few times. This chain uses TRBV29-1 with TRBJ2-7; unclear D gene. The CDR3 consists of 11 residues. The V gene's germline CDR1 is SQVTM and CDR2 ANQGSEA. The V end lost 4 bases, the J end lost 5 bases, and 9 bases lay between the germline ends. As DNA, the CDR3 is TGCAGCGTTGCCATAGGGAACGAGCAGTACTTC. Its protein is CSVAIGNEQYF.

J is TRBJ2-2 and V is TRBV7-2, with TRBD2 as a possible D gene (7 bases). V lost 6 bases and J lost 6, with 17 bases in between. Germline values: CDR1 SGHTA, CDR2 FQGNSA. The CDR3 extends over 15 amino acids. CDR3 nucleotide sequence: TGTGCCAGCAGTGTGGGGGCACTAGCGCCCGGGGAGCTGTTTTTT. It translates to CASSVGALAPGELFF.

The chain combines TRBV29-1 with TRBJ2-6; D is unclear. With 5 bases removed from V and 2 bases from J, the gap between germline ends came to 10 bases. This CDR3 region has 14 residues. Germline CDR1 SQVTM, CDR2 ANQGSEA. Here the CDR3 DNA reads TGCAGCGTTCAGTTCCCCACTGGGGCCAACGTCCTGACTTTC. It translates to CSVQFPTGANVLTF.

The chain employs TRBV13 and TRBJ2-3, with D uncertain. Germline V lookup: CDR1 PRHDT, CDR2 FYEKMQ (reference sequence). The CDR3 is 11 residues long. V was shortened by 3 bases and J by 3 bases, with 1 base between the two germline ends. This chain's CDR3 is CASSFTDTQYF. CDR3 sequence (DNA): TGTGCCAGCAGCTTTACAGATACGCAGTATTTT.

This chain uses TRBV7-3 with TRBJ1-6; D not certain. Trimming stripped 5 bases from V and 7 bases from J, with 9 bases between. This CDR3 contains 13 residues. From germline, CDR1 is SGHTA and CDR2 FQGTGA. For the CDR3, the DNA is TGTGCCAGCAGCCCTTCCGCCAATTCACCCCTCCACTTT. Amino acids: CASSPSANSPLHF.

The chain joins TRBV2 to TRBJ2-5; 12 nucleotides match TRBD2. Losses at the gene ends were 10 bases for V and 11 bases for J; bases not matched to a gene: 8. Germline CDR1 is SNHLY and CDR2 is FYNNEI. The CDR3 is 12 amino acids. CDR3 bases: TGTGCCACCCCTGGACTAGCGGGGTTTCAGTACTTC. It is translated as CATPGLAGFQYF. Filled out from reference TRBV2 and TRBJ2-5, the complete variable domain reads EPEVTQTPSHQVTQMGQEVILRCVPISNHLYFYWYRQILGQKVEFLVSFYNNEISEKSEIFDDQFSVERPDGSNFTLKIRSTKLEDSAMYFCATPGLAGFQYFGPGTRLLVL.

The chain recombines TRBV29-1 with TRBJ2-2; D gene unclear. The germline V gene encodes CDR1 SQVTM and CDR2 ANQGSEA. Trimming cost V 4 bases and J 5 bases, with 14 bases left between them. The CDR3 loop spans 14 amino acids. This CDR3 reads CSVAHRARTGELFF. CDR3 nucleotides: TGCAGCGTTGCCCACCGGGCGCGGACCGGGGAGCTGTTTTTT.

This clone was observed a handful of times. V usage is TRBV9 and J usage is TRBJ2-5; 15 bases fit TRBD2. V lost 3 bases and J lost 0; bases outside the gene matches: 3. The CDR3 covers 17 residues. Germline V gives CDR1 SGDLS, CDR2 YYNGEE. For the CDR3, the DNA is TGTGCCAGCAGCGAGGGGACTAGCGGGGGGTACCAAGAGACCCAGTACTTC. Translation: CASSEGTSGGYQETQYF.

In its sample, this clone was seen a few times. V gene TRBV10-3 combines with J gene TRBJ2-5; D remains unclear. Germline-derived CDR1 and CDR2 are ENHRY and SYGVKD. V was trimmed by 3 bases and J by 0 bases, leaving 5 bases between them. The length of the CDR3 is 13 residues. The CDR3 DNA sequence: TGTGCCATCAGTGATAACCACCAAGAGACCCAGTACTTC. Its protein is CAISDNHQETQYF.

This clone has a single count. The chain links TRBV2 to TRBJ2-7; 8 nucleotides align to TRBD1. CDR1 and CDR2 (germline): SNHLY, FYNNEI. Trimming cost V 5 bases and J 9 bases; bases outside gene matches: 3. The CDR3 spans 11 residues. The CDR3 region has the DNA TGTGCCAGCAGTACAGGGGGATGGCAGTACTTC. It specifies CASSTGGWQYF.